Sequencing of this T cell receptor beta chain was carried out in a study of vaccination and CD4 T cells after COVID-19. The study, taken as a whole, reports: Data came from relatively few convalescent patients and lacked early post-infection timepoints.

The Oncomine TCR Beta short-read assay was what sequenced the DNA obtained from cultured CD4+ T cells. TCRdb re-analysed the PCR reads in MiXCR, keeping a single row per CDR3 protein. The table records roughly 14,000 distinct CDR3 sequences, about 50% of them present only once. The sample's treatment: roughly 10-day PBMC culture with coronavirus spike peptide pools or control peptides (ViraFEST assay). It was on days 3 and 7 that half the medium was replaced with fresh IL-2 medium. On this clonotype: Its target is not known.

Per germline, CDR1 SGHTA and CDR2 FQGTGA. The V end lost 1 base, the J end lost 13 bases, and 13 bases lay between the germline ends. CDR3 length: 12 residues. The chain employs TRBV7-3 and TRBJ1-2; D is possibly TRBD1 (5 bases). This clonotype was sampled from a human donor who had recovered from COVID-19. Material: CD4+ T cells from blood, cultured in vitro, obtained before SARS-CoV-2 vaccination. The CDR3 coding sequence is TGTGCCAGCAGCTTAATGGGCGCAGGGCCCACCTTC. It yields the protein CASSLMGAGPTF.